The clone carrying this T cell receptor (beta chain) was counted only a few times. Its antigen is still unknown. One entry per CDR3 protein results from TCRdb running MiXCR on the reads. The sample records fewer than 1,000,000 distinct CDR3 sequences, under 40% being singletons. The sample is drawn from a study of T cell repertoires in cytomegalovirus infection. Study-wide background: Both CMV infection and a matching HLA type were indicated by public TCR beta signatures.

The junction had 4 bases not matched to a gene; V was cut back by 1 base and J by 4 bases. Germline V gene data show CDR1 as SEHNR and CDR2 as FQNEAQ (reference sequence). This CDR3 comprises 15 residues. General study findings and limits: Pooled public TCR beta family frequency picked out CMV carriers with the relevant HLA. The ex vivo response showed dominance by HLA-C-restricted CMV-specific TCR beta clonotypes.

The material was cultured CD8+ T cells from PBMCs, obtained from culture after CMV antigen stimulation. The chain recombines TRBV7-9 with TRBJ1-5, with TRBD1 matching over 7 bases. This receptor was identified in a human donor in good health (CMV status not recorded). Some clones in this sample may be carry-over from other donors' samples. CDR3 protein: CASSLEGGENQPQHF. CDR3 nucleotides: TGTGCCAGCAGCTTAGAAGGGGGCGAAAATCAGCCCCAGCATTTT. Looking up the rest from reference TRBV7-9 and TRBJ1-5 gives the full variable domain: DTGVSQNPRHKITKRGQNVTFRCDPISEHNRLYWYRQTLGQGPEFLTYFQNEAQLEKSRLLSDRFSAERPKGSFSTLEIQRTEQGDSAMYLCASSLEGGENQPQHFGDGTRLSIL.